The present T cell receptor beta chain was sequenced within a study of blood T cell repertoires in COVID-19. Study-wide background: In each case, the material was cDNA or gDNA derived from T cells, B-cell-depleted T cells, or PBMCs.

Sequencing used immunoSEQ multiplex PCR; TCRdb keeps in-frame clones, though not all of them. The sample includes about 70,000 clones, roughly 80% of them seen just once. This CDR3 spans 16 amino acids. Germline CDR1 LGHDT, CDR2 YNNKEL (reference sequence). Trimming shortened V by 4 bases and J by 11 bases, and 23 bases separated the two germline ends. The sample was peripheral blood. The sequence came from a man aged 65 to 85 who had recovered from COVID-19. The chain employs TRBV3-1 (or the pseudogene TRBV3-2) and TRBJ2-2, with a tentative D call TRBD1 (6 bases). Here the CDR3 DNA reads TGTGCCAGCAGCCGGCAAATCGGGACACACCGGTATGAGCTGTTTTTT. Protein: CASSRQIGTHRYELFF.